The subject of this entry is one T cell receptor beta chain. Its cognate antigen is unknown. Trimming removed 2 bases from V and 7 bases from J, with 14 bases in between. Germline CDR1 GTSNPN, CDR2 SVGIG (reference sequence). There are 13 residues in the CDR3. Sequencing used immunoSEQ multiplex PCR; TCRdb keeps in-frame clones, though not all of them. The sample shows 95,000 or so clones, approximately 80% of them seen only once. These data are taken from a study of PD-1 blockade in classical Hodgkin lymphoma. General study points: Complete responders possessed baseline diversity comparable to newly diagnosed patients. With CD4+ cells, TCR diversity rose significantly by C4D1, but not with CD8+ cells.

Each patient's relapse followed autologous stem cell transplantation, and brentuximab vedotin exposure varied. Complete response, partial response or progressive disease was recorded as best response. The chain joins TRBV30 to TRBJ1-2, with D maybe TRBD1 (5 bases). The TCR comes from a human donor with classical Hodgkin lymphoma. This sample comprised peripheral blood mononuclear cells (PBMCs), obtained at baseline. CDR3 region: CAWSLGARGGYTF. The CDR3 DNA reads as TGTGCCTGGAGTTTAGGGGCTCGCGGTGGCTACACCTTC.